This TCR beta chain originates from a study of shared clonotypes between healthy human individuals. Profiled with immunoSEQ multiplex PCR; TCRdb holds only in-frame clones, not every one. This table has about 2.3 million clones, more than 80% appearing once. This clone was picked up one time. Sequencing was carried out using naive CD4+ T cells from PBMCs. The subset was: CD45RA+ positively selected. This clonotype originated in a man younger than 35 in good health. Some clones in this sample may be carry-over from other donors' samples.

The CDR3 loop reads CSVLNRSYGYTF. CDR3 coding DNA: TGCAGCGTCCTTAACAGATCCTATGGCTACACCTTC. The rearrangement joins TRBV29-1 to TRBJ1-2; no clear D. Trimming removed 6 bases at V and 4 bases at J, with 12 bases between. The CDR3 runs 12 residues. Germline lookup yields CDR1 SQVTM and CDR2 ANQGSEA. Full variable domain (missing parts from reference TRBV29-1 and TRBJ1-2): SAVISQKPSRDICQRGTSLTIQCQVDSQVTMMFWYRQQPGQSLTLIATANQGSEATYESGFVIDKFPISRPNLTFSTLTVSNMSPEDSSIYLCSVLNRSYGYTFGSGTRLTVV.